Listed here are 7 T cell receptor beta chains from one sample, sequenced in a study of T cell changes during pregnancy in multiple sclerosis. Some clones are missing from TCRdb's copy, which holds only in-frame ones; the method was immunoSEQ multiplex PCR. The sample comprises about 66,000 clones, 91% of which are singletons, and around 5.2% rests with the top ten. Sequenced material: CD8+ T cells from peripheral blood mononuclear cells, taken before pregnancy. The receptors originated from a female donor with multiple sclerosis, enrolled in a pregnancy study.

The chain couples TRBV29-1 to TRBJ2-7; 7 nucleotides line up with TRBD1. Germline V gene sequence: CDR1 SQVTM, CDR2 ANQGSEA. With V trimmed by 3 bases and J by 1 base, 12 bases remained unmatched. The CDR3 has 16 amino acids. The CDR3 region has the DNA TGCAGCGTTGAGGCTGATGAGGGGACAGCATCCTACGAGCAGTACTTC. Translated, it gives CSVEADEGTASYEQYF.

The CDR3 sequence: CASSYLDWNTEAFF. As DNA, the CDR3 is TGTGCCAGCAGTTATCTGGACTGGAACACTGAAGCTTTCTTT. The chain combines TRBV5-5 with TRBJ1-1; D is unresolved. Between the trimmed V and J ends, which lost 5 bases and 1 base, there was a span of 12 bases. There are 14 residues in the CDR3. Looked up from germline, CDR1 is SGHKS and CDR2 is YYEKEE (reference sequence). Full variable domain (missing parts from reference TRBV5-5 and TRBJ1-1): DAGVTQSPTHLIKTRGQQVTLRCSPISGHKSVSWYQQVLGQGPQFIFQYYEKEERGRGNFPDRFSARQFPNYSSELNVNALLLGDSALYLCASSYLDWNTEAFFGQGTRLTVV.

The V call is TRBV5-6, the J call TRBJ2-7; 8 nucleotides match TRBD1. Germline loops: CDR1 SGHDT, CDR2 YYEEEE. The CDR3 covers 15 residues. V shed 4 bases, J shed 1 base, and the junction held 7 bases outside the gene matches. The CDR3 DNA is TGTGCCAGCAGCGCTAGTGGACAGGGTTCCTACGAGCAGTACTTC. This encodes CASSASGQGSYEQYF.

Details on this clone: At the DNA level, this CDR3 is encoded by other sequences in the same sample as well. The chain recombines TRBV9 with TRBJ2-1; 7 nucleotides line up with TRBD1. Trimming cost V 0 bases and J 3 bases; bases outside gene matches: 3. Germline CDR1 and CDR2: SGDLS and YYNGEE. The CDR3 consists of 15 residues. CDR3 DNA sequence: TGTGCCAGCAGCGTAGTAGGGGGCGGCTACAATGAGCAGTTCTTC. Protein: CASSVVGGGYNEQFF.

This chain connects TRBV19 to TRBJ2-7; TRBD1 is a possible D gene (6 bases). The V end lost 3 bases, the J end lost 4 bases, and 16 bases lay between the germline ends. The CDR3 sequence is 15 residues long. Germline loops: CDR1 LNHDA, CDR2 SQIVND (reference sequence). In nucleotides, the CDR3 is TGTGCCAGTAGTATTAACTACGGACAGCGTTACGAGCAGTACTTC. Translated, it gives CASSINYGQRYEQYF. Based on the CDR3 plus reference TRBV19 and TRBJ2-7, the full variable domain is DGGITQSPKYLFRKEGQNVTLSCEQNLNHDAMYWYRQDPGQGLRLIYYSQIVNDFQKGDIAEGYSVSREKKESFPLTVTSAQKNPTAFYLCASSINYGQRYEQYFGPGTRLTVT.

The rearrangement links TRBV4-1 to TRBJ1-2; D gene uncertain. The germline V gene encodes CDR1 MGHRA and CDR2 YSYEKL. Trimming took 0 bases from V and 1 from J, leaving 9 bases between them. This CDR3 spans 15 amino acids. As DNA, the CDR3 is TGCGCCAGCAGCCAAGAATACAGCTTTAACTATGGCTACACCTTC. Amino acid sequence: CASSQEYSFNYGYTF.

V is TRBV14 and J is TRBJ1-1, with D uncertain. Germline-derived CDR1 and CDR2 are SGHDN and FVKESK. Between the trimmed V and J ends, which lost 2 bases and 6 bases, there was a span of 7 bases. The CDR3 is made up of 12 amino acids. CDR3 nucleotide sequence: TGTGCCAGCAGCCAATTTTCCTCTGAAGCTTTCTTT. Protein product: CASSQFSSEAFF.